These T cell receptor beta chains were read from a single sample in a study of neurological immune-mediated disorders. TCRdb reprocessed the 5' RACE reads via MiXCR and lists one record per CDR3 protein. There are tens of thousands of distinct CDR3 sequences in the sample; less than 5.5% occur only once, and 2% to 2.5% lies in the top ten. Specimen: PBMCs. These receptors came from a woman aged 25-40 years with multiple sclerosis. The CDR3 runs from the conserved cysteine through the conserved F or W. A D gene is named only where the DNA matches it firmly. Rows may omit the clone size; those that give it use once, few, many or a size class.

clone_size j_call v_call d_call cdr3_aa cdr3_nt
many TRBJ1-2 TRBV3-1 TRBD1 CASSSRDRIYYTF TGTGCCAGCAGCTCAAGGGACAGGATTTACTACACCTTC
few TRBJ2-1 TRBV7-3 NA CASSSKGPPDEQFF TGTGCCAGCAGCTCGAAGGGGCCGCCGGATGAGCAGTTCTTC
NA TRBJ2-3 TRBV7-6 TRBD2 CARSLAGSTDTQYF TGTGCCAGAAGCTTAGCGGGGAGCACAGATACGCAGTATTTT
many TRBJ1-2 TRBV27 NA CASSLDRGNFYGYTF TGTGCCAGCAGTTTAGATAGAGGAAATTTTTATGGCTACACCTTC
many TRBJ2-1 TRBV20-1 TRBD1 CSAPDPGQGTGNEQFF TGCAGTGCCCCCGACCCGGGACAGGGCACGGGAAATGAGCAGTTCTTC
NA TRBJ2-3 TRBV18 TRBD2 CASSPPSGGLTDTQYF TGTGCCAGCTCACCACCTTCGGGGGGGCTCACAGATACGCAGTATTTT
NA TRBJ2-2 TRBV6-1 TRBD1 CASMYLDRVTGELFF TGTGCCAGCATGTACCTGGACAGGGTCACCGGGGAGCTGTTTTTT
once TRBJ2-2 TRBV30 NA CAWSVKGDRELFF TGTGCCTGGAGTGTAAAAGGGGATCGGGAGCTGTTTTTT
many TRBJ2-4 TRBV28 TRBD2 CASRPGLAQNIQYF TGTGCCAGCCGGCCGGGACTAGCCCAAAACATTCAGTACTTC
NA TRBJ1-2 TRBV10-3 NA CAISGSPTGPYGYTF TGTGCCATCAGTGGTTCTCCGACAGGCCCCTATGGCTACACCTTC
many TRBJ2-1 TRBV20-1 NA CSARVYEQFF TGCAGTGCTAGGGTCTATGAGCAGTTCTTC
many TRBJ1-6 TRBV7-2 NA CASSPGQTRTPLHF TGTGCCAGCAGCCCCGGACAGACCAGGACACCCCTCCACTTT
many TRBJ2-1 TRBV20-1 TRBD2 CSASGTSGRQNEQFF TGCAGTGCTTCCGGGACTAGCGGGAGGCAGAATGAGCAGTTCTTC
many TRBJ1-1 TRBV5-1 TRBD1 CASSSQGVGTEAFF TGCGCCAGCAGCTCACAGGGGGTTGGCACTGAAGCTTTCTTT
many TRBJ1-4 TRBV5-1 TRBD1 CASSPGTGGEKLFF TGCGCCAGCAGCCCCGGGACAGGAGGCGAAAAACTGTTTTTT
NA TRBJ1-2 TRBV20-1 TRBD1 CSASYRGRVGYTF TGCAGTGCTAGCTACAGGGGGCGGGTAGGCTACACCTTC
many TRBJ2-3 TRBV6-6 NA CASTGEPRGTQYF TGTGCCAGCACGGGGGAGCCCCGGGGTACGCAGTATTTT
NA TRBJ1-5 TRBV19 NA CASSITTDSNQPQHF TGTGCCAGTAGTATTACAACGGATAGCAATCAGCCCCAGCATTTT
many TRBJ2-1 TRBV2 TRBD2 CASRLLAGGPYNEQFF TGTGCCAGCAGGCTCTTAGCGGGAGGACCCTACAATGAGCAGTTCTTC
few TRBJ2-1 TRBV12-3/TRBV12-4 NA CASRPGASSNEQFF TGTGCCAGCAGACCCGGGGCATCAAGCAATGAGCAGTTCTTC